These T cell receptor beta chains were read from a single sample in a study of CD8 T cells in Susac syndrome. From the immunoSEQ multiplex PCR reads, TCRdb called clonotypes with MiXCR, one entry per CDR3 protein. The data hold about 300,000 distinct CDR3 sequences, with 65% to 90% observed a single time. The sequenced material came from CD8+ T cells from PBMCs. All receptors come from a human donor with multiple sclerosis. CDR3s include the opening cysteine and the closing phenylalanine or tryptophan. The D gene is left open where the match is weak. Only part of the rows carry a size: once, few, many, or a class if the clone is expanded.

TRBV27	TRBJ2-7	-	TRBD2	TGTGCCAGCTATAGTCCTAGCGGGAGCTCCTACGAGCAGTACTTC	CASYSPSGSSYEQYF
TRBV27	TRBJ1-5	-	-	TGTGCCAGCAGCCCCGAAATCCGGGCCCCGAGGCAGCCCCAGCATTTT	CASSPEIRAPRQPQHF
TRBV27	TRBJ2-1	-	TRBD2	TGTGCCAGCCACCTAGCGGGAGGGCCCAGCTCCTACAATGAGCAGTTCTTC	CASHLAGGPSSYNEQFF
TRBV27	TRBJ2-1	-	-	TGTGCCAGCAGTTTATCTACAAACAATGAGCAGTTCTTC	CASSLSTNNEQFF
TRBV9	TRBJ1-2	-	-	TGTGCCAGCAGCGGAACAGAGAACACCTTC	CASSGTENTF
TRBV19	TRBJ1-1	-	-	TGTGCCAGTAGTATCACACAGGGATTCACTGAAGCTTTCTTT	CASSITQGFTEAFF
TRBV23-1	TRBJ2-7	-	-	TGCGCCAGCAGTCAATCGGAGGACAGGGAGGGCGAGCAGTACTTC	CASSQSEDREGEQYF
TRBV6-1	TRBJ1-5	-	-	TGTGCCAGCAGTGAATACGCGGGAAGTCAGCCCCAGCATTTT	CASSEYAGSQPQHF
TRBV7-8	TRBJ2-7	-	-	TGTGCCAGCATCCTTCTAGGGGTCGGCGAGCAGTACTTC	CASILLGVGEQYF
TRBV4-1	TRBJ2-1	-	-	TGCGCCAGCAGCCAAGTAGAGCAGCCATACAATGAGCAGTTCTTC	CASSQVEQPYNEQFF
TRBV7-2	TRBJ1-1	-	-	TGTGCCAGCAGCTTAGGTTGGGAGGGGAGAGGAACTGAAGCTTTCTTT	CASSLGWEGRGTEAFF
TRBV7-2	TRBJ1-1	-	-	TGTGCCAGCAGCCCTTACGGCGCTGAAGCTTTCTTT	CASSPYGAEAFF
TRBV14	TRBJ2-3	-	-	TGTGCCAGCAGCCAAGGTCTGTCTAGCACAGATACGCAGTATTTT	CASSQGLSSTDTQYF
TRBV4-3	TRBJ2-2	-	-	TGCGCCAGCAGCCAAGATAGGACACTGTCAGGCGGGGAGCTGTTTTTT	CASSQDRTLSGGELFF
TRBV5-6	TRBJ2-2	-	TRBD2	TGTGCCAGCAGAATAGCGGGAGGGTTAAACACCGGGGAGCTGTTTTTT	CASRIAGGLNTGELFF
TRBV11-2	TRBJ2-7	-	-	TGTGCCAGCAGCTTGGAGGGGTACGACGAGCAGTACTTC	CASSLEGYDEQYF
TRBV7-6	TRBJ2-7	-	-	TGTGCCAGCAGCTTCGGAACAGGATTAACCTACGAGCAGTACTTC	CASSFGTGLTYEQYF
TRBV24-1	TRBJ2-7	-	-	TGTGCCACCAGTGGTTACGGGTTCGAGCAGTACTTC	CATSGYGFEQYF
TRBV7-2	TRBJ1-4	-	-	TGTGCCAGCAGAGGAATTAATGAAAAACTGTTTTTT	CASRGINEKLFF
TRBV6-2/TRBV6-3	TRBJ1-5	-	-	TGTGCCAGCAGTTACAAGAGAGGGGCTCACGTGGGCAATCAGCCCCAGCATTTT	CASSYKRGAHVGNQPQHF
TRBV4-1	TRBJ2-7	-	-	TGCGCCAGCAGCCCCGAAGGGGGGATCCCCAGCTACGAGCAGTACTTC	CASSPEGGIPSYEQYF
TRBV29-1	TRBJ2-7	few	TRBD2	TGCAGCGTTGTGCCGGGACTAGCGGAAAGCTCCTACGAGCAGTACTTC	CSVVPGLAESSYEQYF
TRBV20-1	TRBJ2-1	-	-	TGCAGTGCTAGAGATCGGTCATATGGGTACAATGAGCAGTTCTTC	CSARDRSYGYNEQFF
TRBV27	TRBJ1-5	-	-	TGTGCCAGCAGTTTATCCCAGGGCAATCAGCCCCAGCATTTT	CASSLSQGNQPQHF
TRBV18	TRBJ1-1	-	-	TGTGCCAGCTCAGCCCTACAGGGTTTTAGTACTGAAGCTTTCTTT	CASSALQGFSTEAFF
TRBV20-1	TRBJ2-1	-	TRBD2	TGCAGTGCTACGGGACTAGCGGGAGGTTACAATGAGCAGTTCTTC	CSATGLAGGYNEQFF
TRBV2	TRBJ2-7	-	-	TGTGCCAGCACTCCTTTCGGGGAGGACTATCTCGCCTACGAGCAGTACTTC	CASTPFGEDYLAYEQYF
TRBV4-3	TRBJ2-3	-	-	TGCGCCAGCAGCCATCTTAACCCCGGGGATACGCAGTATTTT	CASSHLNPGDTQYF
TRBV20-1	TRBJ1-2	once	-	TGCAGTGCCAGGTCGGCAGACAACTATGGCTACACCTTC	CSARSADNYGYTF
TRBV5-4	TRBJ2-1	-	TRBD2	TGTGCCAGCAGCTTGACACCTAGCGGGAGGGCCTACAATGAGCAGTTCTTC	CASSLTPSGRAYNEQFF
TRBV27	TRBJ2-1	-	-	TGTGCCAGCAGTTGGAGTAGCGAATATGAGCAGTTCTTC	CASSWSSEYEQFF
TRBV27	TRBJ2-3	-	-	TGTGCCAGCCGCCCGGCTCCCACCAGTACAGATACGCAGTATTTT	CASRPAPTSTDTQYF
TRBV27	TRBJ2-7	-	TRBD1	TGTGCCAGCAGTTTAACTTCCGGGACAGGGAGGTACGAGCAGTACTTC	CASSLTSGTGRYEQYF
TRBV4-3	TRBJ1-5	-	-	TGCGCCAGCAGCCAAGATCTCGGGGTTTATAGCAATCAGCCCCAGCATTTT	CASSQDLGVYSNQPQHF
TRBV7-2	TRBJ2-5	-	-	TGTGCCAGCAGCCTATTTAGGACGGTCTTCGGCACCCAGTACTTC	CASSLFRTVFGTQYF
TRBV19	TRBJ2-4	-	-	TGTGCCAGTAGTATAGCCGGGAATAAGAAAAACATTCAGTACTTC	CASSIAGNKKNIQYF
TRBV4-1	TRBJ2-3	-	-	TGCGCCAGCGGCGGTAGCACAGATACGCAGTATTTT	CASGGSTDTQYF
TRBV6-6	TRBJ1-3	once	-	TGTGCCAGCAGTCCTACAGGAGCCTCTGGAAACACCATATATTTT	CASSPTGASGNTIYF
TRBV28	TRBJ2-1	once	TRBD2	TGTGCCAGCAGTTTATCACTAGCGGGAGGAGCCTACAATGAGCAGTTCTTC	CASSLSLAGGAYNEQFF
TRBV6-5	TRBJ1-2	-	-	TGTGCCAGCAGTTACTCGCCCGGGGCCTATGGCTACACCTTC	CASSYSPGAYGYTF
TRBV27	TRBJ1-4	-	TRBD1	TGTGCCAGCAGTCCACCACTTCAGACAGGGGTTATCCCAACTAATGAAAAACTGTTTTTT	CASSPPLQTGVIPTNEKLFF
TRBV7-9	TRBJ2-1	once	-	TGTGCCAGCGGCCCTAGGTACAATGAGCAGTTCTTC	CASGPRYNEQFF
TRBV6-6	TRBJ1-5	-	-	TGTGCCAGCAGTTACTCTTACGGGGATCAGCCCCAGCATTTT	CASSYSYGDQPQHF